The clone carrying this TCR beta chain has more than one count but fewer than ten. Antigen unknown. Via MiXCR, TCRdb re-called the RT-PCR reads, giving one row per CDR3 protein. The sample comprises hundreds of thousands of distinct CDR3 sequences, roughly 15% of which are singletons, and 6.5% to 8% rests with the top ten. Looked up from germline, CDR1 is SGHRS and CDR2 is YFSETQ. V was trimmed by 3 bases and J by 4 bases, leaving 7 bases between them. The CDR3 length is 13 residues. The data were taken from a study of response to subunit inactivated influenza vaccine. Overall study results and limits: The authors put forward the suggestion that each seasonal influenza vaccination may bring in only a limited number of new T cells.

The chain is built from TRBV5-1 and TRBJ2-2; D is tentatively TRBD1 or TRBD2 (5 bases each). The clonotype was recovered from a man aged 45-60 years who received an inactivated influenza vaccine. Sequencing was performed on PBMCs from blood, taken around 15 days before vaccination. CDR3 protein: CASSWDGTGELFF. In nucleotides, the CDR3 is TGCGCCAGCAGCTGGGACGGCACCGGGGAGCTGTTTTTT. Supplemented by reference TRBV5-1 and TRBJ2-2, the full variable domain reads KAGVTQTPRYLIKTRGQQVTLSCSPISGHRSVSWYQQTPGQGLQFLFEYFSETQRNKGNFPGRFSGRQFSNSRSEMNVSTLELGDSALYLCASSWDGTGELFFGEGSRLTVL.